A selection of T cell receptor beta chains follows, all from one sample in a study of a mutant IDH1 vaccine in newly diagnosed glioma. Method: immunoSEQ multiplex PCR; TCRdb's copy keeps in-frame clones and lacks some. Among about 44,000 clones listed, 91% were seen once. No antigens are known for them. Sequencing was performed on PBMCs, taken from a glioma patient whose treatment included an IDH1 peptide vaccine. The origin of the receptors is a man aged 50 to 60 with glioma. The CDR3 runs from the conserved cysteine through the conserved F or W. Each record gives: clone size, D gene, V gene, J gene, CDR3 length, CDR3 protein, CDR3 DNA. The D gene is left open where the match is weak. Some rows mark clone size as missing; the rest say once, few, many or name a class of expanded clone.

size: -; D: -; V: TRBV28; J: TRBJ2-7; length: 14; CDR3: CASSISLGSHSGYF; DNA: TGTGCCAGCAGCATTTCCCTCGGATCCCATTCGGGGTACTTC
size: -; D: -; V: TRBV11-3; J: TRBJ2-7; length: 11; CDR3: CASQGAYEQYF; DNA: TGTGCCAGCCAAGGGGCCTACGAGCAGTACTTC
size: -; D: TRBD1; V: TRBV7-2; J: TRBJ2-3; length: 13; CDR3: CASSNNRGDTQYF; DNA: TGTGCCAGCAGCAACAACAGGGGAGATACGCAGTATTTT
size: -; D: -; V: TRBV7-9; J: TRBJ1-2; length: 14; CDR3: CASSFLDSNYGYTF; DNA: TGTGCCAGCAGCTTCTTGGACTCAAACTATGGCTACACCTTC
size: once; D: -; V: TRBV27; J: TRBJ2-2; length: 15; CDR3: CASSLTEVSTGELFF; DNA: TGTGCCAGCAGTTTGACTGAGGTATCCACCGGGGAGCTGTTTTTT
size: -; D: TRBD1; V: TRBV25-1; J: TRBJ1-1; length: 13; CDR3: CATSEGATTEAFF; DNA: TGTGCCACCTCCGAGGGGGCGACGACTGAAGCTTTCTTT
size: -; D: -; V: TRBV6-1; J: TRBJ1-1; length: 14; CDR3: CASRSRQSATEAFF; DNA: TGTGCCAGCAGGTCCCGTCAGTCGGCCACTGAAGCTTTCTTT
size: -; D: -; V: TRBV4-1; J: TRBJ2-5; length: 14; CDR3: CASSQESGSGTQYF; DNA: TGCGCCAGCAGCCAAGAGAGCGGCTCAGGGACCCAGTACTTC
size: -; D: -; V: TRBV5-6; J: TRBJ2-2; length: 12; CDR3: CASSFPGGELFF; DNA: TGTGCCAGCAGCTTCCCCGGGGGGGAGCTGTTTTTT
size: -; D: -; V: TRBV7-9; J: TRBJ1-1; length: 14; CDR3: CASSLRGVNTEAFF; DNA: TGTGCCAGCAGCTTACGGGGGGTGAACACTGAAGCTTTCTTT
size: -; D: -; V: TRBV19; J: TRBJ1-1; length: 15; CDR3: CASGRRAGYGTEAFF; DNA: TGTGCCAGCGGCCGCAGGGCAGGTTACGGCACTGAAGCTTTCTTT
size: -; D: TRBD1; V: TRBV29-1; J: TRBJ2-7; length: 13; CDR3: CSVQGGSSYEQYF; DNA: TGCAGCGTCCAAGGGGGCTCCTCCTACGAGCAGTACTTC
size: -; D: TRBD2; V: TRBV5-4; J: TRBJ2-7; length: 18; CDR3: CASSSLRLREGIPREQYF; DNA: TGTGCCAGCAGCTCCCTAAGGTTGAGGGAGGGGATCCCCCGGGAGCAGTACTTC
size: few; D: -; V: TRBV5-1; J: TRBJ2-5; length: 12; CDR3: CASTEGEETQYF; DNA: TGCGCCAGCACTGAGGGTGAAGAGACCCAGTACTTC
size: few; D: TRBD1; V: TRBV2; J: TRBJ1-5; length: 14; CDR3: CASMGRGFNQPQHF; DNA: TGTGCCAGCATGGGCAGGGGGTTTAATCAGCCCCAGCATTTT
size: -; D: TRBD1; V: TRBV14; J: TRBJ1-1; length: 13; CDR3: CASSDRGGTEAFF; DNA: TGTGCCAGCAGCGACAGGGGTGGCACTGAAGCTTTCTTT
size: few; D: -; V: TRBV5-1; J: TRBJ1-2; length: 14; CDR3: CASSADATNYGYTF; DNA: TGCGCCAGCAGCGCAGATGCTACTAACTATGGCTACACCTTC
size: -; D: -; V: TRBV10-2; J: TRBJ2-5; length: 13; CDR3: CASVRTREETQYF; DNA: TGCGCCAGCGTAAGGACCCGAGAAGAGACCCAGTACTTC
size: -; D: -; V: TRBV6-5; J: TRBJ2-7; length: 14; CDR3: CASSGAGDSDEQYF; DNA: TGTGCCAGTAGTGGCGCAGGGGATTCCGACGAGCAGTACTTC
size: -; D: -; V: TRBV2; J: TRBJ1-5; length: 13; CDR3: CASRQGTYQPQHF; DNA: TGTGCCAGCAGACAGGGTACCTATCAGCCCCAGCATTTT
size: -; D: TRBD1; V: TRBV5-1; J: TRBJ2-1; length: 15; CDR3: CASSLTGGTYNEQFF; DNA: TGCGCCAGCAGCCTAACAGGGGGGACCTACAATGAGCAGTTCTTC
size: -; D: TRBD1; V: TRBV18; J: TRBJ1-2; length: 14; CDR3: CASSPEGQGYGYTF; DNA: TGTGCCAGCTCACCCGAGGGACAGGGGTATGGCTACACCTTC
size: -; D: -; V: TRBV2; J: TRBJ1-2; length: 13; CDR3: CASVGGWGVDYTF; DNA: TGTGCCAGCGTCGGGGGTTGGGGGGTGGATTACACCTTC